This TCR beta chain is drawn from a study of shared clonotypes between healthy human individuals. Study-wide background: Three CD4 naive, three CD4 memory, two CD8 naive and one CD8 memory plate were used per donor.

A note on this clone: The antigen is unknown. This could be a read error, since a much larger clone is one nucleotide away.

Some clones are missing from TCRdb's copy, which holds only in-frame ones; the method was immunoSEQ multiplex PCR. The sample contains some 95,000 clones, 60% to 75% of which appear only once. Study outcomes and limitations: Naive CD4 clonotypes overlapped across a handful of donors at about 5.2%. The rarefaction results pointed to incomplete sorted-subset sequencing despite large depth.

The sequence was obtained from a man between 25 and 39 years old in good health. The specimen sequenced was memory CD8+ T cells sorted from blood. Regarding subset: CD45RO+ cells pooled with CCR7-negative TemRA cells.

The CDR3 nucleotides read TGTGCCAGCAGTGGACTAGCGGGAGCAGATACGCAGTATTTT. This gives the protein CASSGLAGADTQYF. The rearrangement uses TRBV6-4 and TRBJ2-3, with TRBD2 identical over 12 bases. Germline values: CDR1 MRHNA, CDR2 SNTAGT. The J segment lost 4 bases and the V segment lost 4 bases, leaving 0 bases of the junction unmatched. This CDR3 has 14 residues.